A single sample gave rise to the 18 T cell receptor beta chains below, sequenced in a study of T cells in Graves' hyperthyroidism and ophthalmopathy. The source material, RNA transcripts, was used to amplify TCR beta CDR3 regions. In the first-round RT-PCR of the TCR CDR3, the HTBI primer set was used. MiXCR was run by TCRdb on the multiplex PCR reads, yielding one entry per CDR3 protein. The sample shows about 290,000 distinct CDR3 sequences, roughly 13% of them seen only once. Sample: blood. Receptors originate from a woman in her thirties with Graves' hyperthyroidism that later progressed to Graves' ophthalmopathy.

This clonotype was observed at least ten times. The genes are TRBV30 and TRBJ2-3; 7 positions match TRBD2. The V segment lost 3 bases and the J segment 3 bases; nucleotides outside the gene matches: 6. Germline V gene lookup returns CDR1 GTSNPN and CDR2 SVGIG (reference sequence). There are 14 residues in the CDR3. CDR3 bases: TGTGCCTGGAGCGCGGGACTAAGTACAGATACGCAGTATTTT. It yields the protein CAWSAGLSTDTQYF.

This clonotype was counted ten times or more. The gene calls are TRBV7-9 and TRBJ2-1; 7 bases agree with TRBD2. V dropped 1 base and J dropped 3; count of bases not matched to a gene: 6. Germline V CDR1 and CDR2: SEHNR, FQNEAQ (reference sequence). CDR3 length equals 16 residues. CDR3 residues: CASSLGPAGSYNEQFF. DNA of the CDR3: TGTGCCAGCAGCTTAGGTCCAGCGGGAAGCTACAATGAGCAGTTCTTC.

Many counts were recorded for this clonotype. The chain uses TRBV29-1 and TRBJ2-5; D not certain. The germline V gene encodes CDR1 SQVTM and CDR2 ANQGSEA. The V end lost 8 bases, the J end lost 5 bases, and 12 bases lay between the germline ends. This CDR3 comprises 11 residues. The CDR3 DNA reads TGCAGCCCCCTAATGGGGGAGACCCAGTACTTC. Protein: CSPLMGETQYF.

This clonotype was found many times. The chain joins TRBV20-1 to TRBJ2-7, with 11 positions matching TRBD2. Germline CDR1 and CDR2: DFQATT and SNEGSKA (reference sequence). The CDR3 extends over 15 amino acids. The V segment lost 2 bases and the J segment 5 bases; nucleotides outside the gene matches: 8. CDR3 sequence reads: CSARPTSGIRNEQYF. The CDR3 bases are TGCAGTGCTAGACCGACTAGCGGGATTCGCAACGAGCAGTACTTC.

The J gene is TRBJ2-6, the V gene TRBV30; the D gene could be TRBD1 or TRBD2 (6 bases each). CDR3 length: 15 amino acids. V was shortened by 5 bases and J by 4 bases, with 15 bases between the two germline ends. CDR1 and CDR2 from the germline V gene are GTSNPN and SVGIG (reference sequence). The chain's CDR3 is CAWGGRAAGANVLTF. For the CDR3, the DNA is TGTGCCTGGGGGGGGCGGGCAGCCGGGGCCAACGTCCTGACTTTC.

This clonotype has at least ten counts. The CDR3 region is CASSLPRTDTQYF. The CDR3 bases are TGTGCCAGCAGCTTACCCCGCACAGATACGCAGTATTTT. This sequence joins TRBV7-9 and TRBJ2-3; D ambiguous. Trimming left V 2 bases short and J 1 base short, with 4 bases between. Germline V gene data show CDR1 as SEHNR and CDR2 as FQNEAQ (reference sequence). The CDR3 sequence is 13 residues long.

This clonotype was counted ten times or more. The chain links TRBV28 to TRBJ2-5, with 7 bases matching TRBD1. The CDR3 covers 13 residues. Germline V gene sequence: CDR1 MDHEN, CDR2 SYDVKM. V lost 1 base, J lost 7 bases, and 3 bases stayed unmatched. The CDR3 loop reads CASSLYRGGTQYF. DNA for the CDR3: TGTGCCAGCAGTTTATACAGGGGTGGGACCCAGTACTTC.

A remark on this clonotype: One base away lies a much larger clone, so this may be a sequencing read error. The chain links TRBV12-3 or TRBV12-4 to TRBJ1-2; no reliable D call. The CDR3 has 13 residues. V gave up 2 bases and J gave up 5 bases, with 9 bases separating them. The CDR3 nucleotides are TGTGCCAGCAGTTTATATGGGGATTATGGCTACACCTTC. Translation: CASSLYGDYGYTF.

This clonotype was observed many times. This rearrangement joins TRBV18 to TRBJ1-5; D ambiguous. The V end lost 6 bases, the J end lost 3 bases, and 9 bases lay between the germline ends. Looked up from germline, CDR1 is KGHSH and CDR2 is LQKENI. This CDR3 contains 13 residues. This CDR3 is CASSSRDNQPQHF. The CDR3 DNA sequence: TGTGCCAGCTCTTCGCGGGACAATCAGCCCCAGCATTTT.

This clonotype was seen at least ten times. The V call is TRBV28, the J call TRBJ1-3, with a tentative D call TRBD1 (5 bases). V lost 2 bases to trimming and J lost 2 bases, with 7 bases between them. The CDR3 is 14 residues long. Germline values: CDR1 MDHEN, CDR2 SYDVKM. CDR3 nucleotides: TGTGCCAGCAGTTTAACGACAGCTGGAAACACCATATATTTT. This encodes CASSLTTAGNTIYF.

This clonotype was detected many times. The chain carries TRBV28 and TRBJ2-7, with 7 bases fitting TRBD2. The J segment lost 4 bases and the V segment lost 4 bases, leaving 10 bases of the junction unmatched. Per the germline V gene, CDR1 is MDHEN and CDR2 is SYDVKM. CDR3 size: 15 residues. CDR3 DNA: TGTGCCAGCAGTTCCATCACAGTGGGGGGGTACGAGCAGTACTTC. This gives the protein CASSSITVGGYEQYF.

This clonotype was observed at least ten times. CDR3 bases: TGTGCCAGCAGTTTGAGGGGGGGGTACCAAGAGACCCAGTACTTC. Translation gives CASSLRGGYQETQYF. The chain uses TRBV12-3 or TRBV12-4 and TRBJ2-5; D may be TRBD2 (7 bases). The CDR3 covers 15 residues. Trimming removed 3 bases at V and 0 bases at J, with 11 bases between.

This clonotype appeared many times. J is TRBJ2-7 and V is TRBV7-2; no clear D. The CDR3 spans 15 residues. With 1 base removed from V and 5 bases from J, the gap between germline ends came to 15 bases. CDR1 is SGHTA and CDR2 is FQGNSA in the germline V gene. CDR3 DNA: TGTGCCAGCAGCTTAGAGGGCACCACTCCTCACGAGCAGTACTTC. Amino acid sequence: CASSLEGTTPHEQYF.

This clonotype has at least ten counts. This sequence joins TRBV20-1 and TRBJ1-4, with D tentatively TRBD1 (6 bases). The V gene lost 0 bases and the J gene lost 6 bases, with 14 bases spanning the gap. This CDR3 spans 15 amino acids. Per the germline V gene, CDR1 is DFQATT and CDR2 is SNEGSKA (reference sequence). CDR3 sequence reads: CSARDHQGTDEKLFF. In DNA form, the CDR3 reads TGCAGTGCTAGAGATCACCAGGGGACGGATGAAAAACTGTTTTTT.

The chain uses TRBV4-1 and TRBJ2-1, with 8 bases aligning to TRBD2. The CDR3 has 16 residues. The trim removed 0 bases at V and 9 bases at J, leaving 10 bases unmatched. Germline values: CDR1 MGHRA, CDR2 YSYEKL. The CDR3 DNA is TGCGCCAGCAGCCAAGATGAGGGACTAGTTTTGGTTGAGCAGTTCTTC. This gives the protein CASSQDEGLVLVEQFF.

The CDR3 sequence: CASSPSGGAYEQYF. In nucleotides, the CDR3 is TGTGCCAGTAGTCCTAGCGGGGGAGCCTACGAGCAGTACTTC. This sequence joins TRBV19 and TRBJ2-7, with 10 bases lining up with TRBD2. V shed 5 bases and J 2 bases; nucleotides not matched to a gene: 3. The CDR3 sequence is 14 residues long. Germline V gene lookup returns CDR1 LNHDA and CDR2 SQIVND (reference sequence).

The CDR3 DNA sequence: TGTGCCAGTAAGGTTGCGGGCGGGGATACGCAGTATTTT. It is translated as CASKVAGGDTQYF. The chain is built from TRBV19 and TRBJ2-3, with a weak D call TRBD2 (5 bases). CDR1 and CDR2 from the germline V gene are LNHDA and SQIVND (reference sequence). The CDR3 is 13 amino acids. The ends were cut back, 7 bases at V and 6 bases at J, with 14 bases in the middle.

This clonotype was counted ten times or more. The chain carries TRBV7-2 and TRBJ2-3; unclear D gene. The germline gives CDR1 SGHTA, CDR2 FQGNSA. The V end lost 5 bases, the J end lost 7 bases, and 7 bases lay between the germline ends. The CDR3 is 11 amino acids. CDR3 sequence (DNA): TGTGCCAGCAGCCCAGAGAATACGCAGTATTTT. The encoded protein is CASSPENTQYF. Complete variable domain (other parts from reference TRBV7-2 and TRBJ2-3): GAGVSQSPSNKVTEKGKDVELRCDPISGHTALYWYRQSLGQGLEFLIYFQGNSAPDKSGLPSDRFSAERTGGSVSTLTIQRTQQEDSAVYLCASSPENTQYFGPGTRLTVL.